Shown below are 21 T cell receptor beta chains from a single sample sequenced in a study of radiotherapy plus CTLA-4 blockade in lung cancer. Generated by immunoSEQ multiplex PCR, the TCRdb table keeps only in-frame clones and is missing some. Of approximately 28,000 clones listed, approximately 81% were seen once; the top ten hold over 15%. The specimen comprised peripheral blood, sampled from a patient treated with radiotherapy plus ipilimumab. The receptors shown here come from a human donor with non-small cell lung cancer that progressed on radiotherapy plus ipilimumab.

This clone was seen only once. The J gene is TRBJ2-1, the V gene TRBV7-3; D is unresolved. Germline CDR1 reads SGHTA; CDR2 reads FQGTGA. Trimming took off 1 base at V and 2 bases at J, with 12 bases between the two ends. The CDR3 is 16 residues long. The CDR3 reads CASSLKAPRPYNEQFF. The CDR3 DNA reads TGTGCCAGCAGCTTAAAGGCACCGCGTCCCTACAATGAGCAGTTCTTC.

The chain has TRBV10-3 and TRBJ2-3, with TRBD1 matching 9 bases. CDR3 size: 14 residues. J was trimmed by 8 bases and V by 2 bases; bases with no gene match: 5. The germline V gene encodes CDR1 ENHRY and CDR2 SYGVKD. The CDR3 is CAISEGTGKSTQYF. The CDR3 DNA follows: TGTGCCATCAGTGAGGGGACAGGGAAGAGTACGCAGTATTTT.

This clone was recorded only once. This rearrangement joins TRBV7-2 to TRBJ1-1; no definite D call. Trimming shortened V by 1 base and J by 0 bases, and 15 bases separated the two germline ends. The V gene's germline CDR1 is SGHTA and CDR2 FQGNSA. The CDR3 has 17 amino acids. CDR3 residues: CASSLEIQGLLNTEAFF. CDR3 nucleotide sequence: TGTGCCAGCAGCTTAGAGATTCAAGGACTATTGAACACTGAAGCTTTCTTT. Using reference TRBV7-2 and TRBJ1-1 for the parts outside the CDR3, the full variable domain is GAGVSQSPSNKVTEKGKDVELRCDPISGHTALYWYRQSLGQGLEFLIYFQGNSAPDKSGLPSDRFSAERTGGSVSTLTIQRTQQEDSAVYLCASSLEIQGLLNTEAFFGQGTRLTVV.

In its sample, this clone was seen a few times. This chain joins TRBV5-6 and TRBJ2-5; D may be TRBD1 (5 bases). V was trimmed by 0 bases and J by 7 bases, leaving 10 bases between them. CDR1 is SGHDT and CDR2 is YYEEEE in the germline V gene. The CDR3 has 13 amino acids. CDR3 in amino acids: CASSLGSRATQYF. CDR3 DNA: TGTGCCAGCAGCTTGGGGTCCAGGGCGACCCAGTACTTC.

The chain joins TRBV18 to TRBJ2-6; 8 bases fit TRBD1. The junction had 6 bases not matched to a gene; V was cut back by 6 bases and J by 2 bases. This CDR3 has 16 amino acids. Germline CDR1 is KGHSH and CDR2 is LQKENI. CDR3 residues: CASSPQGAAGANVLTF. CDR3 nucleotide sequence: TGTGCCAGCTCCCCTCAGGGGGCGGCTGGGGCCAACGTCCTGACTTTC.

This clone turned up a few times. V gene TRBV14 combines with J gene TRBJ1-1; no definite D call. There are 13 residues in the CDR3. Germline loops: CDR1 SGHDN, CDR2 FVKESK. V was shortened by 4 bases and J by 6 bases, with 12 bases between the two germline ends. For the CDR3, the DNA is TGTGCCAGCAGCCTTAAATTTGAGGCTGAAGCTTTCTTT. It specifies CASSLKFEAEAFF.

The V and J genes are TRBV27 and TRBJ1-1; D unclear. The CDR3 totals 14 residues. Trimming removed 3 bases from V and 6 bases from J, with 14 bases in between. The germline gives CDR1 MNHEY, CDR2 SMNVEV (reference sequence). Written as DNA, the CDR3 is TGTGCCAGCAGTTTGTATGGACTTCAAGCTGAAGCTTTCTTT. Its protein is CASSLYGLQAEAFF.

This chain connects TRBV18 to TRBJ2-1, with D possibly being TRBD2 (6 bases). Germline V gene data show CDR1 as KGHSH and CDR2 as LQKENI. V was cut by 3 bases and J by 0 bases, with 12 bases left in between. The CDR3 runs 16 residues. CDR3 nucleotide sequence: TGTGCCAGCTCACCCCCCTTGACTAGCTCCTACAATGAGCAGTTCTTC. It encodes CASSPPLTSSYNEQFF.

The genes are TRBV6-5 and TRBJ2-5; D assignment may be TRBD1 or TRBD2 (5 bases each). Germline V gene sequence: CDR1 MNHEY, CDR2 SVGAGI. CDR3 length: 14 residues. Trimming removed 6 bases from V and 0 bases from J, with 11 bases in between. The CDR3 region is CASRDLGDQETQYF. The CDR3 DNA is TGTGCCAGCAGAGACCTGGGGGACCAAGAGACCCAGTACTTC.

This sequence joins TRBV5-1 and TRBJ2-7; D not certain. Per germline, CDR1 SGHRS and CDR2 YFSETQ. The CDR3 is 12 amino acids. V was trimmed by 4 bases and J by 4 bases, leaving 9 bases between them. The CDR3 DNA sequence: TGCGCCAGCAGCCACGACGGGTACGAGCAGTACTTC. Translated, it gives CASSHDGYEQYF. Based on the CDR3 plus reference TRBV5-1 and TRBJ2-7, the full variable domain is KAGVTQTPRYLIKTRGQQVTLSCSPISGHRSVSWYQQTPGQGLQFLFEYFSETQRNKGNFPGRFSGRQFSNSRSEMNVSTLELGDSALYLCASSHDGYEQYFGPGTRLTVT.

This clone came up a few times. The chain is built from TRBV25-1 and TRBJ1-3; D not resolved. This CDR3 region has 12 residues. Germline CDR1 and CDR2: MGHDK and SYGVNS. V was cut by 10 bases and J by 0 bases, with 7 bases left in between. This CDR3 reads CATLSSGNTIYF. DNA of the CDR3: TGTGCCACCCTCAGCTCTGGAAACACCATATATTTT.

This clone is a singleton in its sample. V is TRBV4-2 and J is TRBJ1-6; weak D call: TRBD1 (5 bases). CDR3 length: 16 residues. V was pared by 3 bases and J by 5 bases, with 14 bases between. CDR1 LGHNA and CDR2 YNFKEQ come from the germline V gene. CDR3 in DNA: TGTGCCAGCAGCCACAGGGAGGGGATTAATAATTCACCCCTCCACTTT. Translating it yields CASSHREGINNSPLHF.

The rearrangement uses TRBV2 and TRBJ1-1; maybe TRBD1 (5 bases). The CDR3 has 14 residues. Germline V gives CDR1 SNHLY, CDR2 FYNNEI. V was pared by 2 bases and J by 5 bases, with 12 bases between. CDR3 nucleotides: TGTGCCAGCAGTGAATTGGGGGTCCATACTGAAGCTTTCTTT. Amino acids: CASSELGVHTEAFF.

The chain joins TRBV4-1 to TRBJ2-7, with 7 bases fitting TRBD2. Germline-derived CDR1 and CDR2 are MGHRA and YSYEKL. This CDR3 region has 15 residues. V shed 4 bases and J 2 bases; nucleotides not matched to a gene: 8. CDR3 loop: CASSLYDGGTYEQYF. The CDR3 region has the DNA TGCGCCAGCAGCCTATATGACGGGGGGACCTACGAGCAGTACTTC.

Only one count was recorded for this clone. The chain has TRBV5-1 and TRBJ2-7, with 10 bases aligning to TRBD2. Germline V CDR1 and CDR2: SGHRS, YFSETQ. The CDR3 sequence is 16 residues long. The V segment lost 0 bases and the J segment 4 bases; nucleotides outside the gene matches: 7. The CDR3 spells CASSLADLAGGYEQYF. The CDR3 region has the DNA TGCGCCAGCAGCTTGGCCGATTTAGCGGGAGGATACGAGCAGTACTTC. Variable domain in full (rest from reference TRBV5-1 and TRBJ2-7): KAGVTQTPRYLIKTRGQQVTLSCSPISGHRSVSWYQQTPGQGLQFLFEYFSETQRNKGNFPGRFSGRQFSNSRSEMNVSTLELGDSALYLCASSLADLAGGYEQYFGPGTRLTVT.

The rearrangement links TRBV4-3 to TRBJ1-6; no clear D gene. From germline, CDR1 is LGHNA and CDR2 YSLEER. Trimming removed 0 bases from V and 7 bases from J, with 10 bases in between. The CDR3 has 15 residues. The CDR3 DNA reads as TGCGCCAGCAGCCAAGATTCCGGCAGCAATTCACCCCTCCACTTT. It yields the protein CASSQDSGSNSPLHF.

The chain couples TRBV2 to TRBJ1-5; D remains ambiguous. Germline loops: CDR1 SNHLY, CDR2 FYNNEI. The CDR3 sequence is 14 residues long. The ends were cut back, 7 bases at V and 0 bases at J, with 10 bases in the middle. The CDR3 DNA reads TGTGCCAGCACTTCGACAAATAGCAATCAGCCCCAGCATTTT. It translates to CASTSTNSNQPQHF.

The chain joins TRBV5-1 to TRBJ2-2, with 9 bases matching TRBD1. V shed 4 bases and J 2 bases; nucleotides not matched to a gene: 3. The CDR3 is 15 residues long. Germline-derived CDR1 and CDR2 are SGHRS and YFSETQ. DNA of the CDR3: TGCGCCAGCAGCGCGGGACAGGGAAACACCGGGGAGCTGTTTTTT. Its protein product is CASSAGQGNTGELFF.

Here the CDR3 DNA reads TGTGCCAGCAGGACGACAGGGGGAGGGCACGAGCAGTACTTC. Its protein is CASRTTGGGHEQYF. The chain recombines TRBV6-1 with TRBJ2-7; 9 bases are a match to TRBD1. CDR1 is MNHNS and CDR2 is SASEGT in the germline V gene. Trimming took 6 bases from V and 5 from J; bases not matched to a gene: 8. The CDR3 extends over 14 amino acids.

This sequence joins TRBV7-8 and TRBJ1-1, with D uncertain. CDR3 size: 15 residues. V was pared by 0 bases and J by 3 bases, with 11 bases between. Per the germline V gene, CDR1 is SGHVS and CDR2 is FQNEAQ. The CDR3 DNA reads TGTGCCAGCAGCTTAGCCCACCGCCGGGACACTGAAGCTTTCTTT. Translation gives CASSLAHRRDTEAFF. The variable domain in full, with the rest retrieved from reference TRBV7-8 and TRBJ1-1, is GAGVSQSPRYKVAKRGQDVALRCDPISGHVSLFWYQQALGQGPEFLTYFQNEAQLDKSGLPSDRFFAERPEGSVSTLKIQRTQQEDSAVYLCASSLAHRRDTEAFFGQGTRLTVV.

This clone was counted a single time. This CDR3 reads CASSTTTGESLEQYF. The CDR3 DNA is TGTGCCAGCAGCACCACGACAGGGGAGAGCCTGGAGCAGTACTTC. The chain carries TRBV13 and TRBJ2-7; 8 bases fit TRBD1. This CDR3 region has 15 residues. Trimming removed 5 bases from V and 7 bases from J; junction bases left unmatched: 13. Germline loops: CDR1 PRHDT, CDR2 FYEKMQ (reference sequence).